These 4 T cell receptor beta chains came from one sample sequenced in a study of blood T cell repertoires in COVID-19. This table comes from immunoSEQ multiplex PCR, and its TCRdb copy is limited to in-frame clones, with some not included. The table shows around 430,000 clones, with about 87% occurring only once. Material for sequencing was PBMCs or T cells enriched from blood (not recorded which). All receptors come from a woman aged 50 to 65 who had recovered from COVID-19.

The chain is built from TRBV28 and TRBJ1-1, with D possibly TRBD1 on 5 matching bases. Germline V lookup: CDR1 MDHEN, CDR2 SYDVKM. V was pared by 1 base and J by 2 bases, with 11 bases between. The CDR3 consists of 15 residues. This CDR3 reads CASSLSGKVNTEAFF. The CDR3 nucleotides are TGTGCCAGCAGTTTATCAGGGAAGGTAAACACTGAAGCTTTCTTT.

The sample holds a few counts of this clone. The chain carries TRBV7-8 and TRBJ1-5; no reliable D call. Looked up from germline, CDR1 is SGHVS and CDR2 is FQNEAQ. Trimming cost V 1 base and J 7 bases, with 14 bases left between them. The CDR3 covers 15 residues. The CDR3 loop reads CASSLVEGGHQPQHF. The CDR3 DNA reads TGTGCCAGCAGCTTAGTGGAGGGAGGGCACCAGCCCCAGCATTTT.

CDR3 sequence reads: CASSYGTGSSIDYGYTF. In DNA, the CDR3 is TGTGCCAGCAGCTACGGGACAGGGTCCAGCATAGACTATGGCTACACCTTC. The chain has TRBV11-2 and TRBJ1-2; the match to TRBD1 covers 9 bases. Per the germline V gene, CDR1 is SGHAT and CDR2 is FQNNGV. The CDR3 sequence is 17 residues long. V was clipped by 4 bases and J by 3 bases; unmatched bases: 12.

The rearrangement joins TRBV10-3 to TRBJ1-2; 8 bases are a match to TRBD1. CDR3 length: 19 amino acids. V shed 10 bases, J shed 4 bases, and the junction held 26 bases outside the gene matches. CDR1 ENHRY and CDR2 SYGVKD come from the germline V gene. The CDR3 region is CATYRDGAGGGLTRYGYTF. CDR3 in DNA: TGTGCCACTTACCGAGACGGCGCAGGGGGCGGTCTGACTCGCTATGGCTACACCTTC.